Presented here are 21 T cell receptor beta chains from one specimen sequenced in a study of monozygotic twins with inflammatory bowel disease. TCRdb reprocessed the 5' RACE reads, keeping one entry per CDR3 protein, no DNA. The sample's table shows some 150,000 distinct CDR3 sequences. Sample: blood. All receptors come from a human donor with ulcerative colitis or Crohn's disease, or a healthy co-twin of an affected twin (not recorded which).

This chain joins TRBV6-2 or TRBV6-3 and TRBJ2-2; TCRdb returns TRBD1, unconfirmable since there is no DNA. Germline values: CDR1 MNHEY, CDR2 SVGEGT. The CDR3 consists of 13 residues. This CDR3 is CASRQGSTGELFF.

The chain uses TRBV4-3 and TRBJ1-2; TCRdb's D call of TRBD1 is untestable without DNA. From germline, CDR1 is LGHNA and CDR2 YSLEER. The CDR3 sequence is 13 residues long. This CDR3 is CASSRDTSYGYTF.

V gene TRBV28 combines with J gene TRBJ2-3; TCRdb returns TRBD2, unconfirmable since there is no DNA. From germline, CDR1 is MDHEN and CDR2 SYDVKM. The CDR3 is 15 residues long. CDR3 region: CASSFPGRETDTQYF.

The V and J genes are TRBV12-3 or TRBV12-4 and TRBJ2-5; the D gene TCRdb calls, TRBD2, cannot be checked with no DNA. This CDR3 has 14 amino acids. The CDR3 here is CASSSGGRGETQYF.

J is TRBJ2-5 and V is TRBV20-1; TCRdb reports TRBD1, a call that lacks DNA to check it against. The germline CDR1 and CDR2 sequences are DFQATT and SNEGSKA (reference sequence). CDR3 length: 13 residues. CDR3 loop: CSAGITPEGSQYF.

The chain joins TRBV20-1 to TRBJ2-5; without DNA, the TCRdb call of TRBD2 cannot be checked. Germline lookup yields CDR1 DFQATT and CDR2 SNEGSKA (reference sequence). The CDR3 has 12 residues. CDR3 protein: CSAAQGGETQYF.

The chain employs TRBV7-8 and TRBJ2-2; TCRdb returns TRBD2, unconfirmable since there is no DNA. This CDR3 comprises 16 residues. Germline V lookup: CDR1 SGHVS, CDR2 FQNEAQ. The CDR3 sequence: CASSRRAGENTGELFF.

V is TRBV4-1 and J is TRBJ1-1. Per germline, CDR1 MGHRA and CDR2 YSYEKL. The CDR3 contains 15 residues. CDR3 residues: CASSQGVAMNTEAFF.

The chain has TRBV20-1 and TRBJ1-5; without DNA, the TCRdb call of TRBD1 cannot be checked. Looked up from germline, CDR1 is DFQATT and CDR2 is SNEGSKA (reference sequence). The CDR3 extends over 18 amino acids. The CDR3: CSAHDAGTGGEANQPQHF.

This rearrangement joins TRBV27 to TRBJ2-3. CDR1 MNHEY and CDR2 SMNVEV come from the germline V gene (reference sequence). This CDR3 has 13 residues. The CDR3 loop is CASSPYRTDTQYF.

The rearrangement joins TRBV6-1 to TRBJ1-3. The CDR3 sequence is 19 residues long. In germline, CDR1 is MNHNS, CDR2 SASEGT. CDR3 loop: CASRTLRPIDTRSGNTIYF.

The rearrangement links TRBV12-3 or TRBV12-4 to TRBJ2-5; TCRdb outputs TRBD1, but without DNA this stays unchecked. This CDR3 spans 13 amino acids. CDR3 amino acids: CASSVDRLETQYF.

This chain's CDR3 is CASSNTPGLMGYNEQFF. V gene TRBV19 combines with J gene TRBJ2-1; there is no DNA to check the TCRdb D call of TRBD2. The CDR3 totals 17 residues. Germline V lookup: CDR1 LNHDA, CDR2 SQIVND (reference sequence).

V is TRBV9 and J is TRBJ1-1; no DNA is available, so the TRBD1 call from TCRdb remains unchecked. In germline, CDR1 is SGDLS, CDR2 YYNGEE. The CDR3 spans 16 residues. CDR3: CASSIGPTGANTEAFF.

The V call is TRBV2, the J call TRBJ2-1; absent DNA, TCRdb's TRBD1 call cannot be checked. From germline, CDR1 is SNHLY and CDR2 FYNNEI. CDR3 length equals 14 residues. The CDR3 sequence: CASNILLGGTQQFF.

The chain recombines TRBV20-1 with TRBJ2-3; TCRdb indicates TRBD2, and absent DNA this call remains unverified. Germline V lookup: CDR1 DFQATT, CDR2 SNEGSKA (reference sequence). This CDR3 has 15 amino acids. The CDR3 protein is CSAQGASGGEDTQYF.

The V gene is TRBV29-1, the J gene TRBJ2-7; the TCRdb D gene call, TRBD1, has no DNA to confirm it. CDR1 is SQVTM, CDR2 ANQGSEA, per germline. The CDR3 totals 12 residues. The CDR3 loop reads CSVRDGSYEQYF.

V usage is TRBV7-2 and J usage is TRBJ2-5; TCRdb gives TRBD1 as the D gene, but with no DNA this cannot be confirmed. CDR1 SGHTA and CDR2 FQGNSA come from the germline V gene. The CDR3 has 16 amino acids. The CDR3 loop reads CASSPGRGSLKETQYF.

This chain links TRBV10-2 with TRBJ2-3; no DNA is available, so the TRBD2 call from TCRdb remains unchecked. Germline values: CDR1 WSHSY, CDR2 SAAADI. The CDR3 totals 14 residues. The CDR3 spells CASVGSGGADTQYF.

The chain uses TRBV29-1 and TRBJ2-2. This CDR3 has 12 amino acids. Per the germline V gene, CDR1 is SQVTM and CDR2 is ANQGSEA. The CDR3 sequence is CSVYGYTGELFF.

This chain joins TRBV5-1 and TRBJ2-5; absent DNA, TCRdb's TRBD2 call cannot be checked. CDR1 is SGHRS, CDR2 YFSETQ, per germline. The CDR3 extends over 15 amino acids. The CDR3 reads CASSLGASGQETQYF.